This T cell receptor (beta chain) is drawn from a study of T cell responses to AZD1222 COVID-19 vaccine. Study summary: It was second doses at about 4 or about 12 weeks that were pooled.

Overall study findings and caveats: Possibly, clonal diversity was underestimated; donors were largely white British and included more females. Researchers report vaccine-associated CD4 TCRs spanning spike, with dominance at 160-218 and 743-854. Spike-specific TCR breadth and depth were elevated following two AZD1222 doses.

Germline V gene lookup returns CDR1 SGHAT and CDR2 FQNNGV. This CDR3 spans 14 amino acids. V gave up 1 base and J gave up 3 bases, with 9 bases separating them. This table comes from immunoSEQ multiplex PCR, and its TCRdb copy is limited to in-frame clones, with some not included. The sample shows 100,000 to 150,000 clones, more than 75% of them seen only once. A remark on this clone: What it recognizes is unknown.

This specimen was peripheral blood, taken on day 0 of AZD1222 vaccination. The chain has TRBV11-2 and TRBJ1-1, with D possibly TRBD1 on 5 matching bases. The origin of this receptor is an adult in good health. The DNA of the CDR3 is TGTGCCAGCAGCTTAGTCGGGACGGACACTGAAGCTTTCTTT. It yields the protein CASSLVGTDTEAFF.